This TCR beta chain derives from a study of blood T cell repertoires in COVID-19. Study overall: Samples came from the United States, Italy and Spain, spanning acute and convalescent COVID-19. T cells, B-cell-depleted T cells, or PBMCs supplied cDNA or gDNA.

Germline assignment: CDR1 SSHAT and CDR2 FNYEAQ (reference sequence). The CDR3 totals 13 residues. Original handling: Reference gene primers were amplified, and this amplification served to estimate nucleated cell counts. Using immunoSEQ multiplex PCR, the repertoire was profiled, and TCRdb retains in-frame clones only, with some absent. V and J calls and clone size are those listed in that table; D and trimming were worked out from the DNA. The sample yields 80,000 or so clones, 80% seen once. With regard to this clone: One junction end disagrees with the germline gene, perhaps due to a read error.

This clonotype was obtained from a woman in her sixties or seventies with acute or convalescent COVID-19. The sequenced material came from peripheral blood. The chain has TRBV7-7 and TRBJ2-3; D is possibly TRBD2 (6 bases). CDR3 residues: CASSLAEADTQYF. In DNA form, the CDR3 reads TGTGCTAGCAGCTTAGCGGAGGCAGATACGCAGTATTTT. Based on the CDR3 plus reference TRBV7-7 and TRBJ2-3, the full variable domain is GAGVSQSPRYKVTKRGQDVTLRCDPISSHATLYWYQQALGQGPEFLTYFNYEAQPDKSGLPSDRFSAERPEGSISTLTIQRTEQRDSAMYRCASSLAEADTQYFGPGTRLTVL.